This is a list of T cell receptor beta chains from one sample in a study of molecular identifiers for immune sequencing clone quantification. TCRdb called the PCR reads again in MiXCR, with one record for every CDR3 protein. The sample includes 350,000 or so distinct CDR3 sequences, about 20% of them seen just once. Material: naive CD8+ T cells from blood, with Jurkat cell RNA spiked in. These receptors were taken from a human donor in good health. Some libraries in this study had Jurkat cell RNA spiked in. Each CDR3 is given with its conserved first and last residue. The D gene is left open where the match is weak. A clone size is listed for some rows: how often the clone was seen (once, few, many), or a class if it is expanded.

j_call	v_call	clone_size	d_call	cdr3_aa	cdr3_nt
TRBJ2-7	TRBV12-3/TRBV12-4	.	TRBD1	CASSPSYGTGSEQYF	TGTGCCAGCAGTCCCTCCTACGGGACAGGGAGCGAGCAGTACTTC
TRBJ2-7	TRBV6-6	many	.	CASSPPGVAGEQYF	TGTGCCAGCAGCCCCCCGGGGGTCGCGGGGGAGCAGTACTTC
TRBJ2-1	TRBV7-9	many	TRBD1	CASSSLRGGQGLAGTYNEQFF	TGTGCCAGCAGCTCTCTCCGAGGGGGACAGGGGCTGGCGGGAACCTACAATGAGCAGTTCTTC
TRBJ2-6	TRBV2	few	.	CASSVDLSGANVLTF	TGTGCCAGCAGTGTGGACCTCTCTGGGGCCAACGTCCTGACTTTC
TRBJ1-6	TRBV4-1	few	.	CASSQVVGVGDYNSPLHF	TGCGCCAGCAGCCAAGTTGTTGGGGTTGGAGATTATAATTCACCCCTCCACTTT
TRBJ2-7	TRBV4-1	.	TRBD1	CASSNRPGQGPYEQYF	TGCGCCAGCAGCAACCGTCCGGGACAGGGCCCCTACGAGCAGTACTTC
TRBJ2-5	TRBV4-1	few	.	CASSQLHGQQETQYF	TGCGCCAGCAGCCAACTTCATGGCCAACAAGAGACCCAGTACTTC
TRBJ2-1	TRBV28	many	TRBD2	CAAGTSVDNEQFF	TGTGCCGCCGGGACTAGCGTAGACAATGAGCAGTTCTTC
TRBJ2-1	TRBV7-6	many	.	CASSPEGSLYNEQFF	TGTGCCAGCAGTCCCGAGGGAAGTCTCTACAATGAGCAGTTCTTC
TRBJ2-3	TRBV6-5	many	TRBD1	CASSYGGQGTDTQYF	TGTGCCAGCAGTTACGGGGGACAGGGCACAGATACGCAGTATTTT
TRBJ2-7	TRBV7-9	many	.	CASSYQNPLDEQYF	TGTGCCAGCAGCTACCAAAACCCCTTGGACGAGCAGTACTTC
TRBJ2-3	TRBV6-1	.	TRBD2	CAGTGTSGTDTQYF	TGTGCCGGCACTGGGACTAGCGGCACAGATACGCAGTATTTT
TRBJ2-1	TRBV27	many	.	CASSHVRSRGYNEQFF	TGTGCCAGCAGTCATGTACGGTCCAGGGGCTACAATGAGCAGTTCTTC
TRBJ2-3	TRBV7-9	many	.	CASSLVLPSTDTQYF	TGTGCCAGCAGCTTAGTCCTGCCTAGCACAGATACGCAGTATTTT
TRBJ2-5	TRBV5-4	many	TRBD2	CASSLDLLLAGQETQYF	TGTGCCAGCAGCTTGGATTTATTGCTAGCGGGCCAAGAGACCCAGTACTTC
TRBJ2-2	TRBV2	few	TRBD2	CASSPGLAGGNGGELFF	TGTGCCAGCAGCCCTGGACTAGCGGGAGGAAATGGCGGGGAGCTGTTTTTT
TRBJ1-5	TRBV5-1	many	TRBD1	CASSLEAGGYQPQHF	TGCGCCAGCAGCTTGGAGGCAGGGGGCTATCAGCCCCAGCATTTT
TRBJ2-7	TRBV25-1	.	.	CASSPRNPPYEQYF	TGTGCCAGCAGTCCCAGGAATCCCCCCTACGAGCAGTACTTC
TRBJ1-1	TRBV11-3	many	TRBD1	CASSLATGVKTEAFF	TGTGCCAGCAGCTTGGCGACAGGGGTCAAGACTGAAGCTTTCTTT
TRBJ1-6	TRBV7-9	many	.	CASSARGEGTSPLHF	TGTGCCAGCAGCGCCCGGGGGGAGGGGACGTCACCCCTCCACTTT
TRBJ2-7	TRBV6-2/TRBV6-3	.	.	CDSSWGGEQYF	TGTGACAGCAGCTGGGGTGGCGAGCAGTACTTC
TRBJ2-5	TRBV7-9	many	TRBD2	CASSSPGLVRGETQYF	TGTGCCAGCAGCTCCCCGGGACTAGTGCGAGGCGAGACCCAGTACTTC
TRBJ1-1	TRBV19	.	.	CASRNSDGGGGTEAFF	TGTGCCAGTAGAAACTCGGACGGCGGGGGGGGCACTGAAGCTTTCTTT
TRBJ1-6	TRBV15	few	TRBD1	CATKKGTGTSPLHF	TGTGCCACCAAGAAAGGGACAGGGACCTCACCCCTCCACTTT
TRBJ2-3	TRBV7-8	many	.	CASSLAGGPSDTQYF	TGTGCCAGCAGCTTAGCGGGGGGGCCCTCAGATACGCAGTATTTT
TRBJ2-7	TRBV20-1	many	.	CSAREQGKSSYEQYF	TGCAGTGCTAGAGAGCAGGGGAAGAGCTCCTACGAGCAGTACTTC
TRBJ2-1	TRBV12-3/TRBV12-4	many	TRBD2	CATAIVAGSYNEQFF	TGTGCCACTGCGATTGTAGCGGGGAGCTACAATGAGCAGTTCTTC
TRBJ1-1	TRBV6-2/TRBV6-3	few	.	CASTRQVNTEAFF	TGTGCCAGCACCCGACAGGTGAACACTGAAGCTTTCTTT